This T cell receptor beta chain was captured in a study of long-term antiretroviral therapy in people with HIV. Findings and limits, study-wide: Diversity measured after ART increased yet remained under transplant donor controls. Documentation of ART adherence, viral resistance or therapy changes was absent.

Per germline, CDR1 SGDLS and CDR2 YYNGEE. The CDR3 runs to 14 residues. Trimming removed 0 bases from V and 4 bases from J, with 9 bases in between. This clone was seen just once. Its antigen is not identified. The libraries were made with immunoSEQ v3.0 at survey level. TCRdb's copy holds only in-frame clones and misses some; the assay was immunoSEQ multiplex PCR. The sample includes approximately 30,000 clones, approximately 85% seen only once; the top ten take 8.4%. The sequencing here drew on unsorted PBMCs, taken 3 years after starting antiretroviral therapy. This clonotype was sampled from a middle-aged man with HIV. The chain carries TRBV9 and TRBJ2-3, with D hard to call. The CDR3 region is CASSVAHAADTQYF. DNA for the CDR3: TGTGCCAGCAGCGTAGCCCACGCCGCAGATACGCAGTATTTT. Full variable domain (outside the CDR3, taken from reference TRBV9 and TRBJ2-3): DSGVTQTPKHLITATGQRVTLRCSPRSGDLSVYWYQQSLDQGLQFLIQYYNGEERAKGNILERFSAQQFPDLHSELNLSSLELGDSALYFCASSVAHAADTQYFGPGTRLTVL.